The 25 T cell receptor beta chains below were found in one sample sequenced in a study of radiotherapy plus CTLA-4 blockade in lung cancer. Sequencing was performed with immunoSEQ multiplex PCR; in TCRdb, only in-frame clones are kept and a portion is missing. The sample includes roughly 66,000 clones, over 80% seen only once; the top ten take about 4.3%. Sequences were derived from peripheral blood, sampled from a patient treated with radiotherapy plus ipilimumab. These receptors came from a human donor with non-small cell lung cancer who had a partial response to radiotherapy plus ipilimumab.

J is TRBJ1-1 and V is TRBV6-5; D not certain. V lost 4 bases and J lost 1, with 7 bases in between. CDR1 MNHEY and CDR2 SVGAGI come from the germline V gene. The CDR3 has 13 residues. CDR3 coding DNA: TGTGCCAGCAGTTTCACAGCGAACACTGAAGCTTTCTTT. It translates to CASSFTANTEAFF.

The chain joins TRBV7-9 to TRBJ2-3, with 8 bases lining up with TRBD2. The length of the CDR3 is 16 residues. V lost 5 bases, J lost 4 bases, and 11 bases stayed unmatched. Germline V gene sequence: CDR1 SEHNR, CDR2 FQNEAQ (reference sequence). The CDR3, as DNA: TGTGCCAGCAGCCGCCGGGGTAGCGGGACCCCAGATACGCAGTATTTT. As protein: CASSRRGSGTPDTQYF.

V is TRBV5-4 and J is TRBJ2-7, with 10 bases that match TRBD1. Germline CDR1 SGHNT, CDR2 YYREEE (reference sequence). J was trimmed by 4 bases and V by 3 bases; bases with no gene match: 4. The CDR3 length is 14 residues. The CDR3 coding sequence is TGTGCCAGCAGCTCCAGGACAGGGGGATACGAGCAGTACTTC. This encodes CASSSRTGGYEQYF. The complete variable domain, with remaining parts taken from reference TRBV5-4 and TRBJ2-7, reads ETGVTQSPTHLIKTRGQQVTLRCSSQSGHNTVSWYQQALGQGPQFIFQYYREEENGRGNFPPRFSGLQFPNYSSELNVNALELDDSALYLCASSSRTGGYEQYFGPGTRLTVT.

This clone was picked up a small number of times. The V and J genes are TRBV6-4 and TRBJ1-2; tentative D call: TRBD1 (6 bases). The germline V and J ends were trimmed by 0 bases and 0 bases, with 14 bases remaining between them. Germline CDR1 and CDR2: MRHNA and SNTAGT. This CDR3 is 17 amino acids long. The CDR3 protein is CASSDSRNRDTNYGYTF. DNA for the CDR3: TGTGCCAGCAGTGACTCCCGTAACCGGGACACTAACTATGGCTACACCTTC.

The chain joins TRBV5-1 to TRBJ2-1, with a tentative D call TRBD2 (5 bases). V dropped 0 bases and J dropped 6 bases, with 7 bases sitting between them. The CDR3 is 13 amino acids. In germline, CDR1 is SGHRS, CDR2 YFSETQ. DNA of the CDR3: TGCGCCAGCAGCTTGGGGACTCTCAATGAGCAGTTCTTC. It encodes CASSLGTLNEQFF. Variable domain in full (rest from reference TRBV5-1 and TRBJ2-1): KAGVTQTPRYLIKTRGQQVTLSCSPISGHRSVSWYQQTPGQGLQFLFEYFSETQRNKGNFPGRFSGRQFSNSRSEMNVSTLELGDSALYLCASSLGTLNEQFFGPGTRLTVL.

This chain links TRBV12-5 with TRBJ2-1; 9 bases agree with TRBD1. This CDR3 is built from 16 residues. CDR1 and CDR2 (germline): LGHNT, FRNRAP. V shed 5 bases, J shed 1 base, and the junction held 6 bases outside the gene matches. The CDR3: CASGRTGTGSYNEQFF. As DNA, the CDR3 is TGTGCTAGTGGTCGAACGGGGACAGGGTCCTACAATGAGCAGTTCTTC.

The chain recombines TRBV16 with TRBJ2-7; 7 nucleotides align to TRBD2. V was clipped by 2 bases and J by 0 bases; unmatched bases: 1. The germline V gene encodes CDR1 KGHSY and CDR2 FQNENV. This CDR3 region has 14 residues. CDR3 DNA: TGTGCCAGCAGCCAACGCGGGAGCTCCTACGAGCAGTACTTC. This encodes CASSQRGSSYEQYF.

The chain's CDR3 is CASGRDRAYEQYF. CDR3 DNA: TGTGCCAGCGGAAGGGACAGGGCCTACGAGCAGTACTTC. The V call is TRBV5-4, the J call TRBJ2-7; TRBD1 matches at 9 bases. The CDR3 sequence is 13 residues long. With V trimmed by 7 bases and J by 2 bases, 4 bases remained unmatched. CDR1 SGHNT and CDR2 YYREEE come from the germline V gene (reference sequence).

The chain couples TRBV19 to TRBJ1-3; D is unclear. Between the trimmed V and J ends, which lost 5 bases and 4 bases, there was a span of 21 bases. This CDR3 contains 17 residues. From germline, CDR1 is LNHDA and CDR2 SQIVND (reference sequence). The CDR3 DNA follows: TGTGCCAGTAGTGAAGTCGGTCGTATCGGGTCCGGAAACACCATATATTTT. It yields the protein CASSEVGRIGSGNTIYF.

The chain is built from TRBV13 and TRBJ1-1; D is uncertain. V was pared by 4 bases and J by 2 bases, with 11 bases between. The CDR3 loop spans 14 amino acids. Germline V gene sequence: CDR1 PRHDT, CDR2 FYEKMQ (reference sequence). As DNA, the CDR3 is TGTGCCAGCAGCTCAGAACTACCCAACACTGAAGCTTTCTTT. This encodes CASSSELPNTEAFF.

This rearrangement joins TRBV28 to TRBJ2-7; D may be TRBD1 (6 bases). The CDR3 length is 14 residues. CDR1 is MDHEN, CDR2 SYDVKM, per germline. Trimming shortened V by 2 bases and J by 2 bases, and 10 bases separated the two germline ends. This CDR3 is CASSLRDIPYEQYF. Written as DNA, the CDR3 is TGTGCCAGCAGTTTAAGGGACATACCCTACGAGCAGTACTTC.

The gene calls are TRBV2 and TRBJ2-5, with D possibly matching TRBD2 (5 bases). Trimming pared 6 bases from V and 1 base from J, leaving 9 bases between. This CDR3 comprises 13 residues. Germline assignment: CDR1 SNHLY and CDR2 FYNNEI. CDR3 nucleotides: TGTGCCAGCAGCGATCTAGCCCAAGAGACCCAGTACTTC. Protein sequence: CASSDLAQETQYF.

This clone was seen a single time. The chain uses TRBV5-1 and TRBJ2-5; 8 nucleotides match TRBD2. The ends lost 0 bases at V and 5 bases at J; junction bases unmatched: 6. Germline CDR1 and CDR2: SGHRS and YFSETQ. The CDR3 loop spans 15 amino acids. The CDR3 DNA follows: TGCGCCAGCAGCTTGGAAGGGACTAGGGGGGAGACCCAGTACTTC. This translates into CASSLEGTRGETQYF.

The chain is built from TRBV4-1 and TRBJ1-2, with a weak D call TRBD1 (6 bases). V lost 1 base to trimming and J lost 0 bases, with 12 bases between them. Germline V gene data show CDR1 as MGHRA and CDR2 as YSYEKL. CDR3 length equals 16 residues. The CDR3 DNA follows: TGCGCCAGCAGCCAAGGCGGGGGCACCGCTAACTATGGCTACACCTTC. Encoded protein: CASSQGGGTANYGYTF.

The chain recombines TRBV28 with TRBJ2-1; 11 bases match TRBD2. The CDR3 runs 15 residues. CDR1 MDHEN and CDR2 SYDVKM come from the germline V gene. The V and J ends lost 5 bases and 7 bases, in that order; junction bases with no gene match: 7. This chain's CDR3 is CASSLIAGGVNEQFF. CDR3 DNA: TGTGCCAGCAGTCTCATAGCGGGAGGGGTGAATGAGCAGTTCTTC.

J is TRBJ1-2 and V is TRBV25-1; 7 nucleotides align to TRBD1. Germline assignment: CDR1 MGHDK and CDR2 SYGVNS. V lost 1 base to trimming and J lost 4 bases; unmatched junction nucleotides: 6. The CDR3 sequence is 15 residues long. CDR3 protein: CASSEWRGRGYGYTF. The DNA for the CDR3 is TGTGCCAGCAGTGAATGGAGGGGGCGAGGCTATGGCTACACCTTC.

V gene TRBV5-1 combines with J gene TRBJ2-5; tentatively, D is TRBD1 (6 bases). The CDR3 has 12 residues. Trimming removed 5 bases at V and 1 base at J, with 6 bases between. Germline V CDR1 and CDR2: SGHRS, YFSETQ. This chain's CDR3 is CASRQGQETQYF. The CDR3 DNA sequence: TGCGCCAGCAGACAGGGCCAAGAGACCCAGTACTTC.

CDR3 amino acids: CASSPSRTGGNEKLFF. Here the CDR3 DNA reads TGTGCCAGCAGTCCAAGCCGGACAGGGGGCAATGAAAAACTGTTTTTT. The chain links TRBV28 to TRBJ1-4; 11 nucleotides align to TRBD1. This CDR3 region has 16 residues. Germline CDR1 reads MDHEN; CDR2 reads SYDVKM. The ends lost 5 bases at V and 5 bases at J; junction bases unmatched: 7.

CDR3 sequence reads: CASYAGVGRETQYF. Written as DNA, the CDR3 is TGTGCCAGCTACGCGGGAGTGGGTCGGGAGACCCAGTACTTC. The chain is built from TRBV2 and TRBJ2-5, with TRBD2 identical over 7 bases. The CDR3 sequence is 14 residues long. Germline V lookup: CDR1 SNHLY, CDR2 FYNNEI. J gave up 5 bases and V 8 bases, and 11 bases lay outside the gene matches.

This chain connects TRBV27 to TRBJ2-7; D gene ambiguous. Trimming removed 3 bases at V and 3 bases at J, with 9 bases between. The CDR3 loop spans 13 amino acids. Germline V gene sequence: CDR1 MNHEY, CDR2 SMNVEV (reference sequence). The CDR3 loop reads CASSFGPDYEQYF. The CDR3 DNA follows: TGTGCCAGCAGTTTTGGGCCAGACTACGAGCAGTACTTC.

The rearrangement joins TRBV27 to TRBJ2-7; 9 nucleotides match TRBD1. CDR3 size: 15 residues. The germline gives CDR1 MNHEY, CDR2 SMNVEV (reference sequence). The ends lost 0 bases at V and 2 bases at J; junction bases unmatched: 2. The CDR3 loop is CASSLSWDRAYEQYF. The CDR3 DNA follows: TGTGCCAGCAGTTTATCGTGGGACAGGGCCTACGAGCAGTACTTC.

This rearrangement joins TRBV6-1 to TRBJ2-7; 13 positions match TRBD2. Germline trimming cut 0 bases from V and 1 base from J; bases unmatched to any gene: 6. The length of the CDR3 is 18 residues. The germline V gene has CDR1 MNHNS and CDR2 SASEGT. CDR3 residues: CASSEAPMGLAGSYEQYF. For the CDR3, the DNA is TGTGCCAGCAGTGAAGCCCCCATGGGACTAGCGGGGTCCTACGAGCAGTACTTC.

The CDR3 sequence is CASRTGGSNQPQHF. Written as DNA, the CDR3 is TGTGCCAGCAGAACAGGGGGGAGCAATCAGCCCCAGCATTTT. The chain joins TRBV6-5 to TRBJ1-5; 8 bases agree with TRBD1. Unmatched junction bases numbered 2, after V lost 6 bases and J lost 1 base. Germline CDR1 MNHEY, CDR2 SVGAGI. This CDR3 spans 14 amino acids.

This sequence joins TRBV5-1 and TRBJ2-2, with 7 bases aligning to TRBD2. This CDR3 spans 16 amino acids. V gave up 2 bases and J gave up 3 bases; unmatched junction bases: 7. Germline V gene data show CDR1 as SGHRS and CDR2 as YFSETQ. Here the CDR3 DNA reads TGCGCCAGCAGCTTAACGAGCGGGACCTACACCGGGGAGCTGTTTTTT. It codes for CASSLTSGTYTGELFF.

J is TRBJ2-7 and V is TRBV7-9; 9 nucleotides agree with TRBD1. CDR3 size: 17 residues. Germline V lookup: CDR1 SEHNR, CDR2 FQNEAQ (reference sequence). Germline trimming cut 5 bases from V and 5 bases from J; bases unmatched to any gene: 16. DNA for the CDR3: TGTGCCAGCAGCGCAAGTTGGGACAGGGACTCAGCTGACGAGCAGTACTTC. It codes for CASSASWDRDSADEQYF.